Listed below are T cell receptor beta chains from one sample, sequenced in a study of T cell changes during pregnancy in multiple sclerosis. Assay used: immunoSEQ multiplex PCR; TCRdb lists only in-frame clones, some missing. Of about 110,000 clones listed, approximately 90% are singletons. Sequenced here: peripheral blood, sampled in the third trimester of pregnancy. The source of these receptors is a female donor with multiple sclerosis, enrolled in a pregnancy study. Both conserved end residues are trimmed from each CDR3. The order of the fields is V gene, D gene, clone size, J gene, CDR3 protein. A D gene is named only where the DNA matches it firmly. Rows may omit the clone size; those that give it use once, few, many or a size class.

>TRBV9|.|few|TRBJ1-1
ASSVLQEGTEAF
>TRBV6-5|TRBD2|.|TRBJ2-1
ASSRAGHSYNEQF
>TRBV28|.|.|TRBJ1-4
ASSSLEKLF
>TRBV7-6|.|.|TRBJ1-1
ASSLVRGGDTEAF
>TRBV7-9|.|.|TRBJ1-1
ASSRDGDTEAF
>TRBV6-1|TRBD1|few|TRBJ1-1
ASSADRGNTEAF
>TRBV6-1|.|.|TRBJ1-2
ASSPPGFQWGYT
>TRBV18|.|.|TRBJ1-1
ASSPNSNTEAF
>TRBV6-1|.|.|TRBJ2-7
ASIGQSISYEQY
>TRBV2|.|once|TRBJ2-3
ASSGLLDTRWGTDTQY
>TRBV10-3|.|.|TRBJ1-2
AITAGYGYT
>TRBV19|.|.|TRBJ2-1
ASSINKGAGAYNEQF
>TRBV28|TRBD1|once|TRBJ1-5
ASSLSSGGRQPQH
>TRBV19|.|.|TRBJ1-1
ASSIKPSQVTEAF
>TRBV7-9|.|.|TRBJ1-1
ASSLESNTEAF
>TRBV2|.|.|TRBJ1-1
ASSDQGRTEAF
>TRBV20-1|.|.|TRBJ1-2
SATGDYGYT
>TRBV7-6|TRBD1|.|TRBJ2-2
ASSLRTGDTGELF
>TRBV28|.|.|TRBJ1-5
ATLTGTFNQPQH
>TRBV6-5|TRBD1|.|TRBJ1-1
ASSYVQGAWAEAF
>TRBV5-8|TRBD1|.|TRBJ1-1
ASSLVDRGRPNTEAF
>TRBV5-6|.|.|TRBJ2-6
ASSLPTGPFSGANVLT
>TRBV5-4|TRBD2|.|TRBJ2-5
ASSTSLAGSQETQY
>TRBV9|.|once|TRBJ1-6
ASSVEGRANSPLH
>TRBV28|TRBD1|.|TRBJ2-3
ASSYTGQGTDTQY
>TRBV27|TRBD1|.|TRBJ2-7
ASSRPGQPYEQY
>TRBV5-1|.|.|TRBJ2-3
ASSLEGVRDTDTQY
>TRBV19|TRBD2|.|TRBJ2-2
ASTPSGTSYGELF
>TRBV6-1|.|.|TRBJ1-2
ASSLTDTNYGYT
>TRBV19|.|.|TRBJ2-7
ASSISRVGGGQY
>TRBV18|TRBD1|.|TRBJ2-2
ASSPDRGRNTGELF
>TRBV7-8|TRBD2|.|TRBJ2-7
ASSLNLAGEGEQY
>TRBV10-3|TRBD1|.|TRBJ2-1
AISEPNIPGQGISYNEQF
>TRBV28|.|.|TRBJ1-5
ASSFQASNQPQH
>TRBV9|TRBD1|.|TRBJ2-1
ASSPRQGASNEQF
>TRBV7-2|.|.|TRBJ2-3
ASSLAGGNTDTQY
>TRBV25-1|.|few|TRBJ1-2
ASSAGPGYT
>TRBV5-8|.|.|TRBJ2-7
ASSSGVRSSYEQY
>TRBV2|TRBD2|.|TRBJ2-7
ASSLGVAGEQY
>TRBV10-2|TRBD1|.|TRBJ2-1
ASGLTGVPYNEQF
>TRBV2|TRBD2|.|TRBJ2-3
ASSVLAGGVGEDTQY
>TRBV5-1|.|few|TRBJ1-1
ASSLDTATEAF
>TRBV30|TRBD1|.|TRBJ1-4
AWSRKQGLVEKLF
>TRBV30|TRBD2|.|TRBJ2-4
AWSWGGENIQY
>TRBV7-9|TRBD1|.|TRBJ1-2
ASSSVGTGGRGYT
>TRBV19|.|.|TRBJ2-1
ASSATATEQF
>TRBV5-4|TRBD1|.|TRBJ1-3
ASSAKKLRDRDIGNTIY
>TRBV15|.|once|TRBJ2-1
ATSEDRRGNEQF